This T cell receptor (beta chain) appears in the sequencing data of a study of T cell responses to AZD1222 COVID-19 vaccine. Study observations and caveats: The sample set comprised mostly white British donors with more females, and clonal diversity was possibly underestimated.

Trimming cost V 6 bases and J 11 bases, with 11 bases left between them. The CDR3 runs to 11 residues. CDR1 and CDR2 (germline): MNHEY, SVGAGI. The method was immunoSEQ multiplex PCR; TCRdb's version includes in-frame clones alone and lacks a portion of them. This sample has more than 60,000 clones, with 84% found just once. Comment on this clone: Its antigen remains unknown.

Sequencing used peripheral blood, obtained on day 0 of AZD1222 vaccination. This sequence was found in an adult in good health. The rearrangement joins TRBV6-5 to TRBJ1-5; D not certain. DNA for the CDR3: TGTGCCAGCAGGGAGGTTAAGGCCCAGCATTTT. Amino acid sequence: CASREVKAQHF.